These 17 T cell receptor beta chains came from one sample sequenced in a study of neoadjuvant nivolumab and ipilimumab in lung cancer. Sequenced by immunoSEQ multiplex PCR; TCRdb stores in-frame clones only, minus some. Of roughly 45,000 clones listed, 85% to 90% are singletons. Sequenced material: blood, taken before neoadjuvant nivolumab, alone or with ipilimumab. All receptors derive from an adult with non-small cell lung cancer. Some clones in this sample may be carry-over from other donors' samples.

The rearrangement joins TRBV19 to TRBJ2-7; 11 positions match TRBD2. The CDR3 length is 16 residues. Unmatched junction bases numbered 9, after V lost 5 bases and J lost 3 bases. Germline V gives CDR1 LNHDA, CDR2 SQIVND (reference sequence). The CDR3 protein is CASSSGLADGVYEQYF. Here the CDR3 DNA reads TGTGCCAGTAGTTCGGGACTAGCGGATGGGGTCTACGAGCAGTACTTC.

This clone was counted once. This rearrangement joins TRBV6-1 to TRBJ2-7; TRBD1 or TRBD2 may be the D gene (6 bases each). Germline-derived CDR1 and CDR2 are MNHNS and SASEGT. The germline V and J ends were trimmed by 3 bases and 3 bases, with 12 bases remaining between them. The CDR3 is made up of 14 amino acids. This chain's CDR3 is CASSEGGAVYEQYF. The CDR3 DNA is TGTGCCAGCAGTGAGGGGGGCGCGGTCTACGAGCAGTACTTC.

The chain combines TRBV7-3 with TRBJ2-2, with 12 bases fitting TRBD2. This CDR3 spans 17 amino acids. Germline CDR1 is SGHTA and CDR2 is FQGTGA. Losses at the gene ends were 5 bases for V and 4 bases for J; bases not matched to a gene: 8. CDR3 bases: TGTGCCAGCAGCCAAAACCTAGCGGGAGGGCCCACCGGGGAGCTGTTTTTT. This codes for CASSQNLAGGPTGELFF.

The J gene is TRBJ2-1, the V gene TRBV27; D tentatively reads TRBD1 or TRBD2 (5 bases each). The V and J ends lost 2 bases and 10 bases respectively, with 15 bases between them. This CDR3 comprises 14 residues. The V gene's germline CDR1 is MNHEY and CDR2 SMNVEV (reference sequence). The CDR3 DNA follows: TGTGCCAGCAGTTTAAGGGACCATCTTAGGGAGCAGTTCTTC. Translating it yields CASSLRDHLREQFF.

V and J are TRBV19 and TRBJ2-6; D unclear. CDR1 and CDR2 (germline): LNHDA, SQIVND (reference sequence). This CDR3 comprises 14 residues. The V end was cut by 7 bases, the J end by 0 bases, with 7 bases between. The CDR3 DNA follows: TGTGCCAGTACAGGTAGCTCTGGGGCCAACGTCCTGACTTTC. Translating gives CASTGSSGANVLTF.

V gene TRBV30 combines with J gene TRBJ1-5; D unresolved. V was pared by 3 bases and J by 6 bases, with 12 bases between. The CDR3 has 13 residues. Germline V gene lookup returns CDR1 GTSNPN and CDR2 SVGIG (reference sequence). The CDR3 DNA sequence: TGTGCCTGGAGACCTGGTAGTACTCAGCCCCAGCATTTT. Translation gives CAWRPGSTQPQHF.

The chain has TRBV29-1 and TRBJ2-5, with TRBD2 matching 9 bases. Germline trimming cut 2 bases from V and 7 bases from J; bases unmatched to any gene: 11. This CDR3 has 15 amino acids. CDR1 is SQVTM, CDR2 ANQGSEA, per germline. Written as DNA, the CDR3 is TGCAGCGTTGAAAAAGCTAGCGGGACCGGGGGGACCCAGTACTTC. This sequence encodes CSVEKASGTGGTQYF. Using reference TRBV29-1 and TRBJ2-5 for the parts outside the CDR3, the full variable domain is SAVISQKPSRDICQRGTSLTIQCQVDSQVTMMFWYRQQPGQSLTLIATANQGSEATYESGFVIDKFPISRPNLTFSTLTVSNMSPEDSSIYLCSVEKASGTGGTQYFGPGTRLLVL.

This chain connects TRBV4-3 to TRBJ2-1; D is perhaps TRBD2 (6 bases). Trimming removed 1 base from V and 0 bases from J, with 13 bases in between. The CDR3 totals 17 residues. Germline-derived CDR1 and CDR2 are LGHNA and YSLEER. CDR3 protein: CASSQVFSGSSYNEQFF. For the CDR3, the DNA is TGCGCCAGCAGCCAAGTATTTTCCGGGAGCTCCTACAATGAGCAGTTCTTC.

The chain couples TRBV7-8 to TRBJ1-1; 8 bases are a match to TRBD1. This CDR3 comprises 17 residues. Looked up from germline, CDR1 is SGHVS and CDR2 is FQNEAQ. Unmatched junction bases numbered 7, after V lost 0 bases and J lost 1 base. The CDR3 region is CASSLASRQGQNTEAFF. The CDR3 DNA is TGTGCCAGCAGCTTAGCCTCCCGACAGGGGCAGAACACTGAAGCTTTCTTT.

The chain combines TRBV7-2 with TRBJ1-1; no clear D gene. The CDR3 loop spans 17 amino acids. The V gene lost 2 bases and the J gene lost 1 base, with 17 bases spanning the gap. The V gene's germline CDR1 is SGHTA and CDR2 FQGNSA. CDR3 loop: CASSLLALHIENTEAFF. For the CDR3, the DNA is TGTGCCAGCAGCTTATTGGCCTTACACATCGAGAACACTGAAGCTTTCTTT.

The gene calls are TRBV5-6 and TRBJ2-1, with 7 bases matching TRBD1. CDR3 size: 15 residues. With V trimmed by 4 bases and J by 12 bases, 16 bases remained unmatched. Germline-derived CDR1 and CDR2 are SGHDT and YYEEEE. CDR3 nucleotides: TGTGCCAGCAGCCGCCGGACCCCGACAGGGACCGTGCAGTTCTTC. Its protein is CASSRRTPTGTVQFF. Supplemented by reference TRBV5-6 and TRBJ2-1, the full variable domain reads DAGVTQSPTHLIKTRGQQVTLRCSPKSGHDTVSWYQQALGQGPQFIFQYYEEEERQRGNFPDRFSGHQFPNYSSELNVNALLLGDSALYLCASSRRTPTGTVQFFGPGTRLTVL.

The chain has TRBV27 and TRBJ2-7; weak D call: TRBD1 (6 bases). Germline V gene data show CDR1 as MNHEY and CDR2 as SMNVEV (reference sequence). V lost 4 bases and J lost 1, with 20 bases in between. The length of the CDR3 is 17 residues. CDR3 sequence: CASSSSPTGPPSYEQYF. CDR3 coding DNA: TGTGCCAGCAGTTCTTCCCCTACAGGGCCGCCATCCTACGAGCAGTACTTC.

The V call is TRBV7-9, the J call TRBJ2-5; weak D call: TRBD1 (5 bases). Germline V CDR1 and CDR2: SEHNR, FQNEAQ (reference sequence). V gave up 3 bases and J gave up 1 base, with 12 bases separating them. This CDR3 spans 15 amino acids. The CDR3 DNA follows: TGTGCCAGCAGCTTGGGCAGGGCCGTCCAAGAGACCCAGTACTTC. The encoded protein is CASSLGRAVQETQYF.

The chain is built from TRBV5-5 and TRBJ1-2; no definite D call. Germline loops: CDR1 SGHKS, CDR2 YYEKEE (reference sequence). The CDR3 spans 16 residues. Trimming removed 0 bases at V and 3 bases at J, with 15 bases between. CDR3 coding DNA: TGTGCCAGCAGCTTGGCTGACACCCCAGGACACTATGGCTACACCTTC. Protein: CASSLADTPGHYGYTF. Looking up the rest from reference TRBV5-5 and TRBJ1-2 gives the full variable domain: DAGVTQSPTHLIKTRGQQVTLRCSPISGHKSVSWYQQVLGQGPQFIFQYYEKEERGRGNFPDRFSARQFPNYSSELNVNALLLGDSALYLCASSLADTPGHYGYTFGSGTRLTVV.

The V gene is TRBV6-5, the J gene TRBJ2-7; D remains unclear. V was pared by 9 bases and J by 1 base, with 16 bases between. Germline values: CDR1 MNHEY, CDR2 SVGAGI. This CDR3 spans 14 amino acids. CDR3 coding DNA: TGTGCCAGTTCGCGGCCAGGAATATCCTACGAGCAGTACTTC. Translating it yields CASSRPGISYEQYF.

This rearrangement joins TRBV12-5 to TRBJ2-4; D is perhaps TRBD1 (6 bases). Per germline, CDR1 LGHNT and CDR2 FRNRAP. V lost 5 bases and J lost 4, with 21 bases in between. The CDR3 contains 17 residues. CDR3 sequence (DNA): TGTGCTAGTGGTCCCCCCCGTTTAAGGGACATGAAAAACATTCAGTACTTC. Encoded protein: CASGPPRLRDMKNIQYF.

This clone was seen only once. The rearrangement uses TRBV30 and TRBJ1-2; 10 bases align to TRBD1. This CDR3 comprises 13 residues. Trimming at V came to 7 bases and at J to 3 bases, leaving 5 bases not matched to a gene. Per the germline V gene, CDR1 is GTSNPN and CDR2 is SVGIG (reference sequence). The CDR3 nucleotides are TGTGCCTCCTCGACAGGGGGCTACTATGGCTACACCTTC. It yields the protein CASSTGGYYGYTF.